Following are 27 T cell receptor beta chains from one sample sequenced in a study of blood T cells in healthy people across ages. Sample-barcoded 5' priming and a J-beta primer mix drove a second PCR of about 6 to 11 cycles. MiXCR was run by TCRdb on the 5' RACE reads, yielding one entry per CDR3 protein. The sample lists 650,000 to 950,000 distinct CDR3 sequences, under 45% occurring once. Sequenced: blood. Receptor source: a man in his sixties in good health.

V is TRBV2 and J is TRBJ1-1; D might be TRBD1 (5 bases). Germline CDR1 and CDR2: SNHLY and FYNNEI. This CDR3 is built from 13 residues. The V gene lost 7 bases and the J gene lost 5 bases, with 14 bases spanning the gap. As DNA, the CDR3 is TGTGCCAGCAATGGTGGGGGTGGTACTGAAGCTTTCTTT. Its translation is CASNGGGGTEAFF.

This clonotype was found many times. The chain carries TRBV29-1 and TRBJ2-7; 9 positions match TRBD1. The trim removed 4 bases at V and 0 bases at J, leaving 7 bases unmatched. The length of the CDR3 is 15 residues. The germline V gene encodes CDR1 SQVTM and CDR2 ANQGSEA. CDR3: CSVASPGQGSYEQYF. The CDR3 DNA sequence: TGCAGCGTTGCTTCGCCGGGACAGGGCTCCTACGAGCAGTACTTC.

This chain joins TRBV7-9 and TRBJ1-2, with 10 bases that match TRBD1. With V trimmed by 5 bases and J by 7 bases, 13 bases remained unmatched. The CDR3 contains 16 residues. CDR1 is SEHNR and CDR2 is FQNEAQ in the germline V gene (reference sequence). In DNA form, the CDR3 reads TGTGCCAGCAGCCTGGGGATGGGACAGGGGCGAGGTGGCTACACCTTC. Protein sequence: CASSLGMGQGRGGYTF.

The gene calls are TRBV12-3 or TRBV12-4 and TRBJ1-5; possible D gene TRBD1, 6 bases. Trimming cost V 6 bases and J 5 bases, with 11 bases left between them. The CDR3 length is 13 residues. This CDR3 reads CASRGAGDQPQHF. The CDR3 nucleotides are TGTGCCAGCAGGGGGGCGGGGGATCAGCCCCAGCATTTT.

This clonotype was seen ten or more times. The chain uses TRBV4-3 and TRBJ2-3; D is undetermined. Deletions cut 0 bases from V and 0 bases from J, with 10 bases between. Germline V gene sequence: CDR1 LGHNA, CDR2 YSLEER. The CDR3 runs 16 residues. In nucleotides, the CDR3 is TGCGCCAGCAGCCAAGATTCGACCGGTAGCACAGATACGCAGTATTTT. Amino acid sequence: CASSQDSTGSTDTQYF.

The chain links TRBV7-2 to TRBJ2-1, with 12 bases that match TRBD2. The V and J ends lost 1 base and 7 bases, in that order; junction bases with no gene match: 8. The length of the CDR3 is 17 residues. The germline V gene encodes CDR1 SGHTA and CDR2 FQGNSA. As DNA, the CDR3 is TGTGCCAGCAGCTTAGGATCTCTAGCGGGGGGGCGAAATGAGCAGTTCTTC. Encoded protein: CASSLGSLAGGRNEQFF. Using reference TRBV7-2 and TRBJ2-1 for the parts outside the CDR3, the full variable domain is GAGVSQSPSNKVTEKGKDVELRCDPISGHTALYWYRQSLGQGLEFLIYFQGNSAPDKSGLPSDRFSAERTGGSVSTLTIQRTQQEDSAVYLCASSLGSLAGGRNEQFFGPGTRLTVL.

This chain uses TRBV7-8 with TRBJ2-5; no clear D. Germline V gene sequence: CDR1 SGHVS, CDR2 FQNEAQ. The CDR3 extends over 13 amino acids. Trimming left V 7 bases short and J 1 base short, with 10 bases between. For the CDR3, the DNA is TGTGCCAGCACTCGGTCCCCCCAAGAGACCCAGTACTTC. Translated: CASTRSPQETQYF.

The chain joins TRBV6-4 to TRBJ2-3; the D gene could be TRBD1 or TRBD2 (6 bases each). Germline CDR1 is MRHNA and CDR2 is SNTAGT. Trimming left V 3 bases short and J 6 bases short, with 13 bases between. The CDR3 has 14 amino acids. DNA for the CDR3: TGTGCCAGCAGTGAGCAAAAGGGGGGCGATACGCAGTATTTT. Residues: CASSEQKGGDTQYF.

This clonotype was counted a few times. This chain uses TRBV20-1 with TRBJ1-1; D is perhaps TRBD1 (5 bases). V was clipped by 3 bases and J by 3 bases, with 11 bases between them. This CDR3 region has 13 residues. Germline V gene lookup returns CDR1 DFQATT and CDR2 SNEGSKA (reference sequence). CDR3 residues: CSARGGRDTEAFF. The CDR3 DNA sequence: TGCAGTGCTAGGGGGGGGAGGGACACTGAAGCTTTCTTT.

The chain joins TRBV6-1 to TRBJ1-2; 8 nucleotides align to TRBD1. From germline, CDR1 is MNHNS and CDR2 SASEGT. The CDR3 is made up of 13 amino acids. V lost 7 bases, J lost 4 bases, and 5 bases stayed unmatched. CDR3 residues: CASTRTGIYGYTF. The CDR3 nucleotides are TGTGCCAGCACCCGGACAGGGATCTATGGCTACACCTTC.

This clonotype was seen only a few times. The V and J genes are TRBV6-5 and TRBJ2-3; D not resolved. CDR1 and CDR2 from the germline V gene are MNHEY and SVGAGI. The CDR3 totals 14 residues. V was pared by 5 bases and J by 3 bases, with 12 bases between. Written as DNA, the CDR3 is TGTGCCAGCAGTCCATCCTTGACGACAGATACGCAGTATTTT. Amino acids: CASSPSLTTDTQYF.

This chain uses TRBV12-3 or TRBV12-4 with TRBJ1-1; D is possibly TRBD1 (6 bases). The CDR3 sequence is 15 residues long. Trimming left V 5 bases short and J 0 bases short, with 13 bases between. CDR3 amino acids: CASSQGGVMNTEAFF. CDR3 sequence (DNA): TGTGCCAGCAGTCAAGGGGGGGTCATGAACACTGAAGCTTTCTTT.

The chain combines TRBV4-1 with TRBJ1-2; no clear D. The CDR3 sequence is 15 residues long. Trimming pared 1 base from V and 7 bases from J, leaving 16 bases between. Per the germline V gene, CDR1 is MGHRA and CDR2 is YSYEKL. The DNA for the CDR3 is TGCGCCAGCAGCCAAGTTGAAGGGTCGGCCTTTGGCTACACCTTC. Protein sequence: CASSQVEGSAFGYTF.

The V gene is TRBV5-1, the J gene TRBJ2-3; no clear D. V was clipped by 5 bases and J by 6 bases, with 13 bases between them. This CDR3 spans 13 amino acids. Germline-derived CDR1 and CDR2 are SGHRS and YFSETQ. The CDR3 nucleotides read TGCGCCAGCAGTGCTAGAGCCGGCGATACGCAGTATTTT. Encoded protein: CASSARAGDTQYF.

This clonotype was detected a few times. The chain recombines TRBV5-1 with TRBJ2-7; no reliable D call. This CDR3 spans 13 amino acids. V was trimmed by 5 bases and J by 2 bases, leaving 11 bases between them. CDR1 SGHRS and CDR2 YFSETQ come from the germline V gene. The CDR3 here is CASRSESTYEQYF. The CDR3 coding sequence is TGCGCCAGCAGATCAGAGAGCACCTACGAGCAGTACTTC.

This clonotype came up once. The genes are TRBV20-1 and TRBJ2-6; D is tentatively TRBD1 or TRBD2 (5 bases each). CDR3 length equals 16 residues. Germline V lookup: CDR1 DFQATT, CDR2 SNEGSKA (reference sequence). V was trimmed by 6 bases and J by 0 bases, leaving 15 bases between them. The CDR3: CSATRGASSGANVLTF. The CDR3 bases are TGCAGTGCGACGAGAGGGGCGTCCTCTGGGGCCAACGTCCTGACTTTC.

This clonotype came up once. CDR3 in amino acids: CSATISGGKDIQYF. The CDR3 DNA sequence: TGCAGTGCTACTATTAGTGGGGGAAAAGACATTCAGTACTTC. The chain carries TRBV20-1 and TRBJ2-4; D is perhaps TRBD1 or TRBD2 (5 bases each). Germline-derived CDR1 and CDR2 are DFQATT and SNEGSKA (reference sequence). The V gene lost 4 bases and the J gene lost 8 bases, with 18 bases spanning the gap. The CDR3 has 14 residues.

This clonotype was observed a handful of times. The V call is TRBV5-6, the J call TRBJ2-1; D call uncertain. V gave up 5 bases and J gave up 4 bases, with 16 bases separating them. The CDR3 length is 15 residues. Germline V CDR1 and CDR2: SGHDT, YYEEEE. The CDR3 region is CASSPTETRYNEQFF. CDR3 in DNA: TGTGCCAGCAGTCCGACCGAAACCCGTTACAATGAGCAGTTCTTC.

The chain carries TRBV20-1 and TRBJ2-1; no clear D. Germline V gene lookup returns CDR1 DFQATT and CDR2 SNEGSKA (reference sequence). The CDR3 runs 13 residues. Trimming pared 3 bases from V and 9 bases from J, leaving 15 bases between. The CDR3 loop reads CSARRKKWGEQFF. CDR3 coding DNA: TGCAGTGCTAGGAGGAAAAAATGGGGTGAGCAGTTCTTC.

The chain has TRBV6-5 and TRBJ2-1, with 7 nucleotides matching TRBD2. Germline lookup yields CDR1 MNHEY and CDR2 SVGAGI. With V trimmed by 6 bases and J by 2 bases, 7 bases remained unmatched. The CDR3 sequence is 15 residues long. The DNA of the CDR3 is TGTGCCAGCAGAAAAGCGGGGAGGACCTACAATGAGCAGTTCTTC. Translated, it gives CASRKAGRTYNEQFF.

J is TRBJ2-7 and V is TRBV5-6, with 8 bases lining up with TRBD1. The V gene's germline CDR1 is SGHDT and CDR2 YYEEEE. The CDR3 loop spans 16 amino acids. V lost 4 bases to trimming and J lost 0 bases; unmatched junction nucleotides: 9. CDR3 nucleotides: TGTGCCAGCAGCCCTTTTGGACAGGGACGCTCCTACGAGCAGTACTTC. This gives the protein CASSPFGQGRSYEQYF.

This chain uses TRBV20-1 with TRBJ1-5, with 7 nucleotides matching TRBD1. The CDR3 consists of 14 residues. From germline, CDR1 is DFQATT and CDR2 SNEGSKA (reference sequence). With V trimmed by 1 base and J by 2 bases, 2 bases remained unmatched. CDR3 in DNA: TGCAGTGCTAGAGGACAGGGTGGCAATCAGCCCCAGCATTTT. Translated: CSARGQGGNQPQHF.

There are many counts of this clonotype. The chain has TRBV12-3 or TRBV12-4 and TRBJ2-7, with D possibly matching TRBD1 (6 bases). The CDR3 runs to 14 residues. Trimming removed 3 bases at V and 1 base at J, with 10 bases between. CDR3 nucleotides: TGTGCCAGCAGTTTTGGGCAGGGGTCCTACGAGCAGTACTTC. Its translation: CASSFGQGSYEQYF.

In its sample, this clonotype was seen a few times. The J gene is TRBJ2-1, the V gene TRBV10-3, with 7 bases fitting TRBD1. CDR1 ENHRY and CDR2 SYGVKD come from the germline V gene. CDR3 size: 15 residues. With 4 bases clipped from V and 2 bases from J, the junction kept 5 bases outside the gene matches. CDR3 nucleotide sequence: TGTGCCATCAGTGGTGGCAGGGGGACCTACAATGAGCAGTTCTTC. Translating it yields CAISGGRGTYNEQFF.

The V gene is TRBV12-3 or TRBV12-4, the J gene TRBJ1-2, with a weak D call TRBD1 (6 bases). The CDR3 loop spans 18 amino acids. V lost 4 bases and J lost 8, with 29 bases in between. CDR3 coding DNA: TGTGCCAGCAGTTCCTACCTTTCCCGGACAGCCTCTAGGGCGGGCTACACCTTC. Translation gives CASSSYLSRTASRAGYTF.

Concerning this clonotype itself: One end of the junction is discordant with germline, which a read error may explain. V usage is TRBV6-5 and J usage is TRBJ2-4; D is perhaps TRBD2 (5 bases). This CDR3 is built from 14 residues. The germline gives CDR1 MNHEY, CDR2 SVGAGI. CDR3 amino acids: CSSSFAGVGNIQYF. The CDR3, as DNA: TGTTCCAGCAGTTTCGCCGGGGTGGGGAACATTCAGTACTTC.

The chain joins TRBV4-1 to TRBJ1-3; a weak D match, TRBD1 (5 bases). V dropped 0 bases and J dropped 2 bases, with 11 bases sitting between them. The CDR3 loop spans 16 amino acids. CDR1 and CDR2 (germline): MGHRA, YSYEKL. CDR3 region: CASSQERRGAGNTIYF. The CDR3 DNA reads TGCGCCAGCAGCCAAGAGAGAAGAGGGGCTGGAAACACCATATATTTT.